The sequence of this TCR beta chain was determined in a study of blood T cell repertoires in COVID-19. Authors' processing steps: By means of reference gene primer amplification, nucleated cell counts were estimated. Generated by immunoSEQ multiplex PCR, the TCRdb table keeps only in-frame clones and is missing some. V and J calls plus clone size are reproduced from that table; the DNA served to infer D and trimming. The table lists tens of thousands of clones, under 95% of them singletons, with more than 15% in the top ten. V gave up 2 bases and J gave up 9 bases, with 15 bases separating them. Germline V gene sequence: CDR1 SGHDT, CDR2 YYEEEE. The CDR3 has 15 residues.

Sample: peripheral blood. This clonotype originated in a woman over 75 with active or convalescent COVID-19. The chain joins TRBV5-6 to TRBJ1-6; a possible D gene is TRBD1 (6 bases). CDR3 in amino acids: CASSFRGRPGSPLHF. The CDR3 DNA sequence: TGTGCCAGCAGCTTCAGGGGACGGCCTGGTTCACCCCTCCACTTT.